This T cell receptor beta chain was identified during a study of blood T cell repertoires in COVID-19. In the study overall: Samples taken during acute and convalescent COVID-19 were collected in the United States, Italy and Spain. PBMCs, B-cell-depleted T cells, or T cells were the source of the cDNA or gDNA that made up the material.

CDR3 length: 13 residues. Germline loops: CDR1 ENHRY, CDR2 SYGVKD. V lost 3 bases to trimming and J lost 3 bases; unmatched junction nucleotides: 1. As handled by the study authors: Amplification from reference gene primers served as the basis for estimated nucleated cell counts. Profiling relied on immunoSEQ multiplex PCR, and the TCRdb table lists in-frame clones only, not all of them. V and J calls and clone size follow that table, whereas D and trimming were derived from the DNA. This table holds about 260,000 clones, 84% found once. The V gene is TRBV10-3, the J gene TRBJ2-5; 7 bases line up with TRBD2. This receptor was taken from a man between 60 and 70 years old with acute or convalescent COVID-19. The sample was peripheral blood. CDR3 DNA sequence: TGTGCCATCAGTGAAGGACTAGAAGAGACCCAGTACTTC. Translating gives CAISEGLEETQYF.